This passage covers 20 T cell receptor beta chains from one sample sequenced in a study of shared clonotypes between healthy human individuals. Sequenced by immunoSEQ multiplex PCR; TCRdb stores in-frame clones only, minus some. The sample lists some 690,000 clones, around 91% occurring once. The sample taken for sequencing was memory CD8+ T cells from PBMCs. Subset of the sample: CD45RO+ cells pooled with CCR7-negative TemRA cells. These receptors came from a man aged 18 to 29 in good health. Some clones in this sample may be carry-over from other donors' samples.

This clone was detected once. The chain joins TRBV28 to TRBJ1-5; TRBD1 aligns across 9 bases. CDR3 length equals 17 residues. Trimming at V came to 4 bases and at J to 5 bases, leaving 12 bases not matched to a gene. Germline assignment: CDR1 MDHEN and CDR2 SYDVKM. As DNA, the CDR3 is TGTGCCAGCAGTTATTCAATGGGACAGGGTAGGGATCAGCCCCAGCATTTT. Protein sequence: CASSYSMGQGRDQPQHF.

As regards this clone: Other DNA sequences within the sample encode an identical CDR3. V is TRBV27 and J is TRBJ2-1; D gene ambiguous. CDR3 length: 14 residues. V was pared by 3 bases and J by 1 base, with 7 bases between. Per the germline V gene, CDR1 is MNHEY and CDR2 is SMNVEV (reference sequence). The CDR3 sequence is CASSLRVSYNEQFF. The CDR3 DNA sequence: TGTGCCAGCAGTTTGCGTGTTTCCTACAATGAGCAGTTCTTC.

The chain carries TRBV7-9 and TRBJ2-5; D unclear. Trimming left V 5 bases short and J 0 bases short, with 10 bases between. This CDR3 contains 14 residues. Per the germline V gene, CDR1 is SEHNR and CDR2 is FQNEAQ (reference sequence). The DNA of the CDR3 is TGTGCCAGCAGCCCCCCGGTGGACCAAGAGACCCAGTACTTC. This encodes CASSPPVDQETQYF. The variable domain in full, with the rest retrieved from reference TRBV7-9 and TRBJ2-5, is DTGVSQNPRHKITKRGQNVTFRCDPISEHNRLYWYRQTLGQGPEFLTYFQNEAQLEKSRLLSDRFSAERPKGSFSTLEIQRTEQGDSAMYLCASSPPVDQETQYFGPGTRLLVL.

The rearrangement links TRBV13 to TRBJ2-3; D not certain. Germline loops: CDR1 PRHDT, CDR2 FYEKMQ (reference sequence). This CDR3 is built from 12 residues. Between the trimmed V and J ends, which lost 7 bases and 2 bases, there was a span of 7 bases. This chain's CDR3 is CASTLPTDTQYF. The CDR3 DNA reads TGTGCCAGCACCTTGCCCACAGATACGCAGTATTTT.

This clone showed up many times. The chain employs TRBV27 and TRBJ1-2, with D possibly matching TRBD1 (5 bases). CDR1 is MNHEY and CDR2 is SMNVEV in the germline V gene (reference sequence). The CDR3 sequence is 15 residues long. Trimming removed 2 bases at V and 5 bases at J, with 15 bases between. The CDR3, as DNA: TGTGCCAGCAGTTTACAACCTGGACATATTTATGGCTACACCTTC. Translating gives CASSLQPGHIYGYTF.

This chain links TRBV7-6 with TRBJ2-1; the D call may be TRBD1 or TRBD2 (5 bases each). Trimming removed 2 bases at V and 6 bases at J, with 17 bases between. Germline V CDR1 and CDR2: SGHVS, FNYEAQ. The CDR3 sequence is 16 residues long. This CDR3 is CASSLRTPGALNEQFF. The CDR3 DNA sequence: TGTGCCAGCAGCTTACGGACTCCCGGGGCCCTCAATGAGCAGTTCTTC.

The table lists this clone with many counts. The same CDR3 also results from other DNA sequences found in this sample. The rearrangement joins TRBV9 to TRBJ1-1; no clear D. The CDR3 is 15 residues long. Looked up from germline, CDR1 is SGDLS and CDR2 is YYNGEE. Trimming removed 3 bases at V and 2 bases at J, with 14 bases between. CDR3 DNA: TGTGCCAGCAGCGCCGCGCGGGGAGGAAACACTGAAGCTTTCTTT. Encoded protein: CASSAARGGNTEAFF.

This clone came up once. The chain employs TRBV6-1 and TRBJ2-7; TRBD1 matches 7 bases. The V gene's germline CDR1 is MNHNS and CDR2 SASEGT. V gave up 2 bases and J gave up 3 bases; unmatched junction bases: 4. The CDR3 runs 14 residues. This CDR3 reads CASSERGQLYEQYF. In DNA form, the CDR3 reads TGTGCCAGCAGTGAAAGGGGACAGCTCTACGAGCAGTACTTC.

This chain uses TRBV29-1 with TRBJ1-2; the D gene is possibly TRBD1 (5 bases). The germline V gene encodes CDR1 SQVTM and CDR2 ANQGSEA. There are 13 residues in the CDR3. V shed 5 bases and J shed 8 bases, with 18 bases lying between them. The CDR3 reads CSVQASRQYGYTF. The CDR3, as DNA: TGCAGCGTTCAAGCATCCAGACAGTACGGCTACACCTTC.

Worth noting for this clone: The same CDR3 can be traced to other DNA sequences in this sample. The J gene is TRBJ2-1, the V gene TRBV28; no clear D gene. CDR3 length equals 11 residues. The V end was cut by 6 bases, the J end by 1 base, with 1 base between. CDR1 and CDR2 (germline): MDHEN, SYDVKM. The CDR3 DNA sequence: TGTGCCAGCAGGTCCTACAATGAGCAGTTCTTC. Translated: CASRSYNEQFF.

This chain links TRBV29-1 with TRBJ1-4, with TRBD1 matching over 7 bases. The V and J ends lost 6 bases and 4 bases, in that order; junction bases with no gene match: 5. Germline loops: CDR1 SQVTM, CDR2 ANQGSEA. This CDR3 has 13 amino acids. The CDR3 DNA reads as TGCAGCGTAGTACAGGGGCTTAATGAAAAACTGTTTTTT. Translated, it gives CSVVQGLNEKLFF.

This chain joins TRBV9 and TRBJ2-5, with 7 bases that match TRBD1. Germline CDR1 and CDR2: SGDLS and YYNGEE. The CDR3 totals 14 residues. Unmatched junction bases numbered 2, after V lost 2 bases and J lost 1 base. The CDR3 reads CASSVWDSQETQYF. The CDR3 DNA sequence: TGTGCCAGCAGCGTGTGGGACAGCCAAGAGACCCAGTACTTC.

The V call is TRBV9, the J call TRBJ1-5; D is ambiguous. V lost 0 bases and J 7 bases, leaving 8 bases between the germline ends. Germline CDR1 reads SGDLS; CDR2 reads YYNGEE. This CDR3 comprises 13 residues. The CDR3 sequence: CASSVGVSQPQHF. The DNA for the CDR3 is TGTGCCAGCAGCGTAGGGGTAAGCCAGCCCCAGCATTTT.

This rearrangement joins TRBV27 to TRBJ2-1, with D perhaps matching TRBD1 (5 bases). The germline gives CDR1 MNHEY, CDR2 SMNVEV (reference sequence). The CDR3 extends over 18 amino acids. Trimming removed 0 bases from V and 5 bases from J, with 20 bases in between. The CDR3 loop reads CASSLSPLWAEGDNEQFF. CDR3 in DNA: TGTGCCAGCAGTTTATCGCCCCTTTGGGCGGAAGGGGACAATGAGCAGTTCTTC.

For this clone: This specimen includes other DNA sequences encoding the same CDR3. The chain carries TRBV27 and TRBJ2-1; no clear D gene. The germline V gene encodes CDR1 MNHEY and CDR2 SMNVEV (reference sequence). V was clipped by 3 bases and J by 1 base, with 7 bases between them. The length of the CDR3 is 14 residues. CDR3 in amino acids: CASSFRSSYNEQFF. For the CDR3, the DNA is TGTGCCAGCAGTTTCCGGTCTTCCTACAATGAGCAGTTCTTC.

The chain joins TRBV7-2 to TRBJ1-3; the D is unclear. Trimming shortened V by 1 base and J by 0 bases, and 7 bases separated the two germline ends. CDR1 is SGHTA and CDR2 is FQGNSA in the germline V gene. The CDR3 loop spans 15 amino acids. The CDR3 spells CASSLGIGSGNTIYF. Written as DNA, the CDR3 is TGTGCCAGCAGCTTAGGAATAGGCTCTGGAAACACCATATATTTT.

The gene calls are TRBV9 and TRBJ1-2; D is unresolved. Germline V gene data show CDR1 as SGDLS and CDR2 as YYNGEE. V lost 0 bases, J lost 0 bases, and 9 bases lay in between. The CDR3 consists of 15 residues. The CDR3 spells CASSVGWVTNYGYTF. The DNA for the CDR3 is TGTGCCAGCAGCGTAGGGTGGGTCACTAACTATGGCTACACCTTC.

This rearrangement joins TRBV27 to TRBJ2-7; 9 nucleotides agree with TRBD2. Germline assignment: CDR1 MNHEY and CDR2 SMNVEV (reference sequence). V shed 1 base, J shed 6 bases, and the junction held 7 bases outside the gene matches. This CDR3 spans 15 amino acids. The chain's CDR3 is CASSLWAGGPIEQYF. DNA for the CDR3: TGTGCCAGCAGTTTATGGGCGGGAGGGCCAATCGAGCAGTACTTC.

This chain joins TRBV9 and TRBJ2-1; 14 bases line up with TRBD2. Germline trimming cut 4 bases from V and 7 bases from J; bases unmatched to any gene: 4. The CDR3 totals 15 residues. Germline CDR1 and CDR2: SGDLS and YYNGEE. The CDR3 is CASSSRTSGRNEQFF. The CDR3 bases are TGTGCCAGCAGCTCCCGGACTAGCGGGAGGAATGAGCAGTTCTTC.

The J gene is TRBJ2-3, the V gene TRBV14; tentative D call: TRBD2 (5 bases). This CDR3 contains 15 residues. Trimming shortened V by 4 bases and J by 0 bases, and 11 bases separated the two germline ends. Looked up from germline, CDR1 is SGHDN and CDR2 is FVKESK. CDR3 loop: CASSPGILSTDTQYF. The CDR3 coding sequence is TGTGCCAGCAGCCCCGGGATCCTGAGCACAGATACGCAGTATTTT.